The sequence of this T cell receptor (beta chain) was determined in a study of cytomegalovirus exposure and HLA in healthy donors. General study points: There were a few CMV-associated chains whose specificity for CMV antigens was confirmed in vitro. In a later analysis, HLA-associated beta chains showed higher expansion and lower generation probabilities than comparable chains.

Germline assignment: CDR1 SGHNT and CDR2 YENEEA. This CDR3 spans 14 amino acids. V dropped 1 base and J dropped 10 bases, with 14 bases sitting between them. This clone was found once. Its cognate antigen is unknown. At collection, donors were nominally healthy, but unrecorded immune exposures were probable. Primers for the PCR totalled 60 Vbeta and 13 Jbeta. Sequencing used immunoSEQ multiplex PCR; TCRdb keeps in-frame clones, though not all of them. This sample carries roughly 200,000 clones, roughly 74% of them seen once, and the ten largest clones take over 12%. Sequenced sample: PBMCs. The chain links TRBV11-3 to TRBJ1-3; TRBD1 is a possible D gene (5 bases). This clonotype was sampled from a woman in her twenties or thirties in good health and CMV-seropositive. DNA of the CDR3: TGTGCCAGCAGCTTAGGCCAGGGCCTTCGGACCATATATTTT. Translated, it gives CASSLGQGLRTIYF.